This is a list of T cell receptor beta chains from one sample in a study of blood T cell repertoires in COVID-19. Sequenced by immunoSEQ multiplex PCR; TCRdb stores in-frame clones only, minus some. This sample carries 150,000 to 200,000 clones, approximately 86% of them seen once, and the ten largest clones take roughly 8.7%. The sequenced sample consisted of peripheral blood. Receptors originate from a man aged 50 to 59 with active or convalescent COVID-19. CDR3s include the opening cysteine and the closing phenylalanine or tryptophan. The order of the fields is D gene, J gene, V gene, clone size, CDR3 DNA, CDR3 protein. The D gene is left open where the match is weak. Some rows mark clone size as missing; the rest say once, few, many or name a class of expanded clone.

TRBD1 TRBJ2-3 TRBV15 . TGTGCCACCAGCGTCGGGACAGGGAGCACAGATACGCAGTATTTT CATSVGTGSTDTQYF
. TRBJ1-6 TRBV19 once TGTGCCAGTAGTAGTGCGCTGGCAACAACAGGCTCACCCCTCCACTTT CASSSALATTGSPLHF
TRBD1 TRBJ1-4 TRBV6-6 . TGTGCCAGCAGCCCAGGACAGGGAGGAGAAAAACTGTTTTTT CASSPGQGGEKLFF
. TRBJ2-3 TRBV7-2 . TGTGCCAGCAGCTTTAGTCTCTCAGATACGCAGTATTTT CASSFSLSDTQYF
TRBD1 TRBJ1-5 TRBV28 . TGTGCCAGCACTCAGGGGGACACCTCGAATCAGCCCCAGCATTTT CASTQGDTSNQPQHF
. TRBJ1-1 TRBV27 . TGTGCCAGCAGTCTTAACAGGGTGGACACTGAAGCTTTCTTT CASSLNRVDTEAFF
. TRBJ1-3 TRBV7-2 . TGTGCCAGCAGCACGAACGGGGTCTCTGGAAACACCATATATTTT CASSTNGVSGNTIYF
. TRBJ2-3 TRBV5-1 few TGCGCCAGCAGCCGAGGAACCACCACAGATACGCAGTATTTT CASSRGTTTDTQYF
. TRBJ2-7 TRBV12-3/TRBV12-4 . TGTGCCAGCAGTTTAAGGGGAAGGGACGAGCAGTACTTC CASSLRGRDEQYF
TRBD1 TRBJ2-7 TRBV18 . TGTGCCAGCTCACCGACAGGGGGCTTCGAGCAGTACTTC CASSPTGGFEQYF
. TRBJ2-3 TRBV6-5 . TGTGCCAGCAGAGACGTCGGAGGGACAGATACGCAGTATTTT CASRDVGGTDTQYF
TRBD2 TRBJ2-1 TRBV7-2 . TGTGCCAGCAGCCAGAAGCGGGGGGGCAGCAATGAGCAGTTCTTC CASSQKRGGSNEQFF
. TRBJ1-1 TRBV15 few TGTGCCACCAGCAGAGGCGTGACAGGTGGAGCTTTCTTT CATSRGVTGGAFF
TRBD1 TRBJ1-3 TRBV7-2 once TGTGCCAGCAGCTTCGGGACAGGGGACTCTGGAAACACCATATATTTT CASSFGTGDSGNTIYF
. TRBJ2-2 TRBV7-2 once TGTGCCAGCAGCTTAGCGGTACGGGGCGGGGAGCTGTTTTTT CASSLAVRGGELFF
TRBD1 TRBJ1-4 TRBV5-6 . TGTGCCAGCAGGCGGGACAGGGCTAATGAAAAACTGTTTTTT CASRRDRANEKLFF
TRBD1 TRBJ2-1 TRBV5-6 . TGTGCCAGCAGCTTGGGGGGACAGGGTTTCCAGGAGCAGTTCTTC CASSLGGQGFQEQFF
TRBD1 TRBJ1-1 TRBV5-1 . TGCGCCAGCAGTTCCGACAGGGGAGGTACTGAAGCTTTCTTT CASSSDRGGTEAFF
. TRBJ2-3 TRBV19 . TGTGCCAGTAGTACCGAGACAGGCCGGATCATGACAGATACGCAGTATTTT CASSTETGRIMTDTQYF
TRBD1 TRBJ1-4 TRBV19 . TGTGCCAGTAGGGACAGGGGAGGAAAACTGTTTTTT CASRDRGGKLFF
. TRBJ1-5 TRBV3-1/TRBV3-2 once TGTGCCAGCAGCCAAGTGGGGGGGGGTCAGCCCCAGCATTTT CASSQVGGGQPQHF
. TRBJ1-3 TRBV7-6 . TGTGCCAGCAGCTTATTGGGGGGATCCTCGGCCTCTGGAAACACCATATATTTT CASSLLGGSSASGNTIYF
TRBD2 TRBJ2-7 TRBV5-1 . TGCGCCAGCAGCGACCGGGACTACGACGAGCAGTACTTC CASSDRDYDEQYF
TRBD2 TRBJ2-3 TRBV27 . TGTGCCAGCAGTTTATACGTAGCGGGGCGCACAGATACGCAGTATTTT CASSLYVAGRTDTQYF
. TRBJ1-5 TRBV28 . TGTGCCAGCAGTTTCATGGGGGCCGGGAGCAATCAGCCCCAGCATTTT CASSFMGAGSNQPQHF